This T cell receptor (beta chain) was recorded in a study of OX40 agonist ivuxolimab in advanced cancers. Study-level background: Those treated in dose escalation had hepatocellular carcinoma, melanoma, renal cell cancer or head and neck cancer.

This clone was detected a few times. Its target is unknown. The same CDR3 can be traced to other DNA sequences in this sample. Samples of blood were obtained at baseline, on cycle 4 day 1, and on cycle 7 day 1. Whole-study findings and limits: The study found among the lowest clonal expansion in partial responders at 0.1-3.0 mg/kg.

Germline lookup yields CDR1 GTSNPN and CDR2 SVGIG (reference sequence). Trimming cost V 7 bases and J 5 bases; bases outside gene matches: 14. The CDR3 covers 14 residues. Profiling relied on immunoSEQ multiplex PCR, and the TCRdb table lists in-frame clones only, not all of them. The repertoire holds under 75,000 clones, with 80% to 85% as singletons. The TCR was taken from an adult with an advanced solid tumor such as melanoma, head and neck, liver or kidney cancer. This chain joins TRBV30 and TRBJ2-7, with 7 nucleotides matching TRBD2. Sequencing was performed on CD4+ or CD8+ T cells sorted from blood, taken in a trial of the OX40 agonist ivuxolimab. The CDR3 loop reads CASTARPGGNEQYF. The CDR3 DNA sequence: TGTGCCTCGACGGCCCGGCCGGGAGGTAACGAGCAGTACTTC.